The present TCR beta chain was sequenced within a study of blood T cell repertoires in COVID-19. Germline CDR1 SEHNR, CDR2 FQNEAQ (reference sequence). After removal of 3 bases from V and 0 bases from J, the junction contained 3 bases not matched to a gene. This CDR3 has 17 amino acids. Source study methods: Reference gene primer amplification yielded estimated nucleated cell counts. Generated by immunoSEQ multiplex PCR, the TCRdb table keeps only in-frame clones and is missing some. The V and J calls and the clone size are those of that table, but D and trimming were determined from the DNA. The repertoire includes fewer than 300,000 clones, about nine tenths of them detected once, and 2% to 2.5% sits in the top ten. The Seattle site enrolled patients during active infection and followed them longitudinally.

The specimen sequenced was peripheral blood. This rearrangement joins TRBV7-9 to TRBJ2-6; 9 bases map to TRBD1. The clonotype was recovered from a woman between 25 and 40 years old with COVID-19, enrolled during active disease. CDR3 amino acids: CASSLTGGHSGANVLTF. As DNA, the CDR3 is TGTGCCAGCAGCTTGACAGGGGGGCACTCTGGGGCCAACGTCCTGACTTTC.